A selection of T cell receptor beta chains follows, all from one sample in a study of identifying expanded T cells in peripheral blood. Libraries were prepared by immunoSEQ multiplex PCR; TCRdb keeps only in-frame clonotypes and omits some of them. The sample consists of tens of thousands of clones, 84% of them appearing once. Sample: blood. Every receptor here comes from a person aged 18 to 75 in good health. Both conserved end residues are part of each CDR3. A D gene is named only where the DNA matches it firmly. Some rows have no size entry. The others give once, few or many, or a class for an expanded clone.

TRBJ1-1,.,.,TRBV10-3,CATTGLETEAFF,TGTGCCACGACAGGTTTAGAGACTGAAGCTTTCTTT
TRBJ2-7,.,TRBD1,TRBV27,CASSPGQVIYEQYF,TGTGCCAGCAGCCCGGGACAGGTGATCTACGAGCAGTACTTC
TRBJ1-1,.,.,TRBV28,CASSFFSGGNTEAFF,TGTGCCAGCAGTTTTTTTTCGGGTGGCAACACTGAAGCTTTCTTT
TRBJ1-3,.,.,TRBV7-8,CASSLSGGNTIYF,TGTGCCAGCAGCTTATCCGGGGGCAACACCATATATTTT
TRBJ1-4,.,TRBD1,TRBV6-1,CASGNGQVALDGLFF,TGTGCCAGCGGAAATGGACAGGTCGCCCTAGATGGGCTGTTTTTT
TRBJ1-2,.,.,TRBV5-1,CASSGGPGDYGYTF,TGCGCCAGCTCGGGGGGTCCTGGGGACTATGGCTACACCTTC
TRBJ2-2,.,TRBD2,TRBV29-1,CSVDVAGAGELFF,TGCAGCGTTGATGTAGCGGGAGCCGGGGAGCTGTTTTTT
TRBJ2-2,.,.,TRBV28,CASSLSSTGELFF,TGTGCCAGCAGTTTATCGTCCACCGGGGAGCTGTTTTTT
TRBJ2-5,.,TRBD1,TRBV6-6,CASSTGQEGVETQYF,TGTGCCAGCAGTACCGGACAGGAAGGGGTAGAGACCCAGTACTTC
TRBJ1-1,.,TRBD1,TRBV5-6,CASSYSDREAFF,TGTGCCAGCAGCTACTCGGACAGGGAGGCTTTCTTT
TRBJ1-5,.,.,TRBV7-2,CASSGGLNQPQHF,TGTGCCAGCAGCGGCGGGTTAAATCAGCCCCAGCATTTT
TRBJ2-7,.,.,TRBV10-3,CAIQGGAYEQYF,TGTGCCATCCAGGGGGGGGCCTACGAGCAGTACTTC
TRBJ2-5,.,.,TRBV7-2,CASSPGHGEETQYF,TGTGCCAGCAGCCCCGGCCATGGGGAGGAGACCCAGTACTTC
TRBJ2-1,.,.,TRBV6-5,CASSPPWGGQFF,TGTGCCAGCAGCCCCCCTTGGGGCGGGCAGTTCTTC
TRBJ2-7,.,TRBD1,TRBV7-9,CASSSNRDSKSYEQYF,TGTGCCAGCAGCTCCAACCGGGACAGCAAATCCTACGAGCAGTACTTC
TRBJ2-1,.,.,TRBV29-1,CSVEGFEGEAYNEQFF,TGCAGCGTTGAAGGGTTTGAGGGAGAGGCCTACAATGAGCAGTTCTTC
TRBJ1-5,once,.,TRBV7-2,CASSLGSSENQPQHF,TGTGCCAGCAGCTTAGGATCTAGTGAAAATCAGCCCCAGCATTTT
TRBJ2-3,.,.,TRBV21-1,CASSKAPPDTQYF,TGTGCCAGCAGCAAAGCCCCTCCTGATACGCAGTATTTT
TRBJ2-2,.,.,TRBV30,CAWSWGSGELFF,TGTGCCTGGAGTTGGGGGTCCGGGGAGCTGTTTTTT
TRBJ1-5,.,.,TRBV13,CASSKGTENQPQHF,TGTGCCAGCAGCAAAGGGACCGAGAATCAGCCCCAGCATTTT
TRBJ1-5,once,TRBD1,TRBV28,CASSQTGTGVNQPQHF,TGTGCCAGCAGCCAGACCGGGACAGGGGTTAATCAGCCCCAGCATTTT
TRBJ2-7,.,.,TRBV5-1,CASSPGYEQYF,TGCGCCAGCAGCCCAGGGTACGAGCAGTACTTC
TRBJ2-4,.,.,TRBV6-6,CASGQTLAKNIQYF,TGTGCCAGCGGGCAGACGTTAGCCAAAAACATTCAGTACTTC
TRBJ2-1,.,.,TRBV29-1,CSVDGGVAYNEQFF,TGCAGCGTTGATGGGGGAGTCGCCTACAATGAGCAGTTCTTC
TRBJ2-1,.,.,TRBV7-3,CASSLARPPYNEQFF,TGTGCCAGCAGCTTGGCCAGGCCTCCCTACAATGAGCAGTTCTTC
TRBJ2-7,.,TRBD1,TRBV5-5,CASSLVGGEYEQYF,TGTGCCAGCAGCTTGGTAGGGGGCGAGTACGAGCAGTACTTC
TRBJ1-5,.,.,TRBV9,CASSVEYLVWRGNQPQHF,TGTGCCAGCAGCGTAGAGTATTTGGTATGGCGGGGCAATCAGCCCCAGCATTTT
TRBJ1-4,.,TRBD1,TRBV30,CAWGFPGQGAEKLFF,TGTGCCTGGGGTTTTCCGGGACAGGGGGCTGAAAAACTGTTTTTT
TRBJ2-7,.,.,TRBV6-5,CASSSNFYYEQYF,TGTGCCAGCAGTTCGAACTTTTACTACGAGCAGTACTTC
TRBJ1-4,.,TRBD1,TRBV6-6,CASSGGQGGEKLFF,TGTGCCAGCAGTGGGGGACAGGGGGGTGAAAAACTGTTTTTT
TRBJ2-1,once,TRBD2,TRBV4-2,CASSQDNSGLAGEYDEQFF,TGTGCCAGCAGCCAAGATAACTCCGGACTAGCGGGAGAGTACGATGAGCAGTTCTTC
TRBJ2-2,.,.,TRBV25-1,CASTQTGGTNTGELFF,TGTGCCAGCACCCAAACTGGGGGAACGAACACCGGGGAGCTGTTTTTT
TRBJ1-3,.,.,TRBV7-2,CASSLRLSSGVGSGNTIYF,TGTGCCAGCAGCTTACGGCTCTCTTCGGGGGTAGGCTCTGGAAACACCATATATTTT
TRBJ2-7,.,.,TRBV19,CASSMEITLEQYF,TGTGCCAGTAGTATGGAAATAACCCTGGAGCAGTACTTC
TRBJ2-1,.,TRBD2,TRBV30,CAWRIGLAGSDEQFF,TGTGCCTGGAGGATTGGACTAGCGGGATCCGATGAGCAGTTCTTC
TRBJ2-5,.,.,TRBV19,CASSIVSQETQYF,TGTGCCAGTAGTATTGTCTCCCAAGAGACCCAGTACTTC
TRBJ2-1,.,.,TRBV7-9,CASSPWGNEQFF,TGTGCCAGCAGCCCGTGGGGGAATGAGCAGTTCTTC
TRBJ2-7,once,.,TRBV10-1,CASSEWGGRFYEQYF,TGCGCCAGCAGTGAGTGGGGAGGCAGGTTCTACGAGCAGTACTTC
TRBJ2-7,.,.,TRBV30,CAWSVTEQYF,TGTGCCTGGAGTGTGACAGAGCAGTACTTC
TRBJ2-5,.,.,TRBV29-1,CSVSWAGLVETQYF,TGCAGTGTCAGTTGGGCAGGCCTAGTGGAGACCCAGTACTTC
TRBJ2-3,.,.,TRBV5-6,CASSLGFGDTQYF,TGTGCCAGCAGCTTGGGTTTTGGAGATACGCAGTATTTT
TRBJ2-2,.,.,TRBV9,CASSATGALTGELFF,TGTGCCAGCAGCGCCACGGGAGCCTTGACCGGGGAGCTGTTTTTT
TRBJ1-2,.,TRBD1,TRBV6-4,CASSPDRGYGYTF,TGTGCCAGCAGTCCCGACAGGGGCTATGGCTACACCTTC
TRBJ2-5,few,TRBD2,TRBV6-5,CASSRLTSGKETQYF,TGTGCCAGCAGTCGACTGACTAGCGGTAAAGAGACCCAGTACTTC
TRBJ2-6,few,TRBD1,TRBV11-2,CASSSGTGESGANVLTF,TGTGCCAGCAGCTCAGGGACAGGGGAGTCTGGGGCCAACGTCCTGACTTTC
TRBJ2-5,.,.,TRBV25-1,CASRTDGQETQYF,TGTGCCAGCCGGACGGACGGACAAGAGACCCAGTACTTC
TRBJ2-1,.,TRBD2,TRBV7-8,CASSSRPGLAEGFFFYNEQFF,TGTGCCAGCAGCTCCAGACCGGGACTAGCGGAGGGCTTCTTCTTCTACAATGAGCAGTTCTTC
TRBJ2-5,.,.,TRBV20-1,CSAHVETQYF,TGCAGTGCGCATGTGGAGACCCAGTACTTC
TRBJ1-5,.,.,TRBV7-7,CACRGKGGWVSNQPQHF,TGTGCCTGCCGGGGGAAGGGAGGTTGGGTTAGCAATCAGCCCCAGCATTTT
TRBJ2-6,.,.,TRBV2,CASSEKGRALGGANVLTF,TGTGCCAGCAGTGAAAAGGGCAGGGCGCTCGGAGGGGCCAACGTCCTGACTTTC
TRBJ1-4,.,.,TRBV28,CASSPGANEKLFF,TGTGCCAGCAGCCCCGGGGCTAATGAAAAACTGTTTTTT
TRBJ1-2,.,.,TRBV5-1,CASSLLGDGGYTF,TGCGCCAGCAGCTTGCTCGGGGACGGAGGCTACACCTTC